The 28 T cell receptor beta chains listed next were all sequenced from one sample in a study of identical twins. TCRdb recomputed calls from the 5' RACE reads with MiXCR, one row per CDR3 protein. The table lists approximately 1.8 million distinct CDR3 sequences, under 35% of them singletons, with approximately 0.29% in the top ten. Sequenced: cord blood. These receptors originate from a newborn girl in good health.

The genes are TRBV4-1 and TRBJ2-2, with TRBD1 identical over 7 bases. Germline V gene sequence: CDR1 MGHRA, CDR2 YSYEKL. The CDR3 has 13 amino acids. The V segment lost 1 base and the J segment 8 bases; nucleotides outside the gene matches: 1. DNA for the CDR3: TGCGCCAGCAGCCAAGCGACAGGGGGGGAGCTGTTTTTT. Protein product: CASSQATGGELFF.

In its sample, this clonotype was seen a few times. V is TRBV3-1 and J is TRBJ2-1, with D perhaps matching TRBD2 (6 bases). The CDR3 spans 12 residues. CDR1 LGHDT and CDR2 YNNKEL come from the germline V gene (reference sequence). The V end lost 2 bases, the J end lost 12 bases, and 11 bases lay between the germline ends. The chain's CDR3 is CASSQITEGQFF. The DNA of the CDR3 is TGTGCCAGCAGCCAAATCACGGAGGGGCAGTTCTTC.

The rearrangement joins TRBV28 to TRBJ2-5; possibly TRBD1 or TRBD2 for D (6 bases each). The V end lost 2 bases, the J end lost 4 bases, and 17 bases lay between the germline ends. Per the germline V gene, CDR1 is MDHEN and CDR2 is SYDVKM. The CDR3 extends over 16 amino acids. CDR3 sequence reads: CASSLGGPPSGETQYF. The CDR3, as DNA: TGTGCCAGCAGTTTAGGGGGGCCCCCAAGTGGAGAGACCCAGTACTTC.

V gene TRBV11-2 combines with J gene TRBJ2-3; the match to TRBD2 covers 7 bases. CDR1 and CDR2 from the germline V gene are SGHAT and FQNNGV. Trimming took 5 bases from V and 0 from J; bases not matched to a gene: 8. This CDR3 has 16 residues. This chain's CDR3 is CASSPGLGLSTDTQYF. The CDR3 DNA follows: TGTGCCAGCAGCCCCGGACTAGGTCTTAGCACAGATACGCAGTATTTT.

This rearrangement joins TRBV29-1 to TRBJ2-4; 8 positions match TRBD1. The DNA end is a closer match to TRBJ2-7, so the J assignment may be wrong. Germline V lookup: CDR1 SQVTM, CDR2 ANQGSEA. This CDR3 has 12 residues. Written as DNA, the CDR3 is TGCAGCGTTGAAGGGACAGGGTACGAGCAGTACTTC. This codes for CSVEGTGYEQYF.

The table lists this clonotype with a few counts. The genes are TRBV4-1 and TRBJ1-4, with D hard to call. CDR3 size: 13 residues. The germline V and J ends were trimmed by 2 bases and 7 bases, with 8 bases remaining between them. CDR1 is MGHRA and CDR2 is YSYEKL in the germline V gene. The CDR3 here is CASSQISLEKLFF. CDR3 nucleotide sequence: TGCGCCAGCAGCCAAATTAGCCTTGAAAAACTGTTTTTT.

The table lists this clonotype with a few counts. The chain combines TRBV5-1 with TRBJ2-7; D might be TRBD1 (6 bases). The length of the CDR3 is 15 residues. The germline V gene encodes CDR1 SGHRS and CDR2 YFSETQ. V shed 0 bases and J shed 0 bases, with 10 bases lying between them. This CDR3 is CASSLGGLDSYEQYF. The CDR3 DNA is TGCGCCAGCAGCTTGGGGGGGCTTGACTCCTACGAGCAGTACTTC.

In its sample, this clonotype was seen a few times. The gene calls are TRBV20-1 and TRBJ1-5; the D is unclear. CDR3 length equals 13 residues. V lost 5 bases and J 0 bases, leaving 8 bases between the germline ends. Germline V gives CDR1 DFQATT, CDR2 SNEGSKA (reference sequence). Here the CDR3 DNA reads TGCAGTGCTCCCTTGGATAGCAATCAGCCCCAGCATTTT. This sequence encodes CSAPLDSNQPQHF.

On this clonotype itself: A much larger clonotype is one base distant, so this may be a read error. The chain joins TRBV10-3 to TRBJ2-4, with TRBD2 as a possible D gene (5 bases). Deletions cut 0 bases from V and 1 base from J, with 13 bases between. The CDR3 contains 17 residues. Germline CDR1 is ENHRY and CDR2 is SYGVKD. The CDR3 nucleotides are TGTGCCATCAGTGAGTCGTCGGCAGAGCGGGCCAAAAACATTCAGTACTTC. It is translated as CAISESSAERAKNIQYF.

The gene calls are TRBV29-1 and TRBJ2-3, with TRBD1 matching over 12 bases. The germline V gene encodes CDR1 SQVTM and CDR2 ANQGSEA. The CDR3 has 14 residues. The V and J ends lost 7 bases and 3 bases, in that order; junction bases with no gene match: 5. The CDR3 is CSDRDRGLTDTQYF. CDR3 DNA: TGCAGCGACCGGGACAGGGGGCTTACAGATACGCAGTATTTT.

This clonotype was recorded a few times. The V and J genes are TRBV20-1 and TRBJ2-5; 12 bases line up with TRBD2. With 3 bases clipped from V and 11 bases from J, the junction kept 7 bases outside the gene matches. CDR1 and CDR2 from the germline V gene are DFQATT and SNEGSKA (reference sequence). The CDR3 is 13 amino acids. CDR3 DNA sequence: TGCAGTGCTAGCCTAGCGGGGGGGGGTGAGCAGTACTTC. It specifies CSASLAGGGEQYF.

The chain has TRBV5-1 and TRBJ2-3; the D gene is possibly TRBD2 (6 bases). The germline V gene encodes CDR1 SGHRS and CDR2 YFSETQ. This CDR3 has 16 amino acids. Trimming removed 0 bases from V and 2 bases from J, with 13 bases in between. The CDR3 loop reads CASSLGGGLTTDTQYF. DNA for the CDR3: TGCGCCAGCAGCTTGGGAGGTGGACTAACCACAGATACGCAGTATTTT.

This clonotype has a count of ten or more. This chain joins TRBV24-1 and TRBJ2-1, with D uncertain. In germline, CDR1 is KGHDR, CDR2 SFDVKD. V shed 2 bases and J shed 6 bases, with 10 bases lying between them. This CDR3 has 14 residues. The CDR3 here is CATSDSARSNEQFF. The CDR3, as DNA: TGTGCCACCAGTGATTCCGCCCGGTCCAATGAGCAGTTCTTC.

The chain uses TRBV4-1 and TRBJ2-1; no definite D call. Germline assignment: CDR1 MGHRA and CDR2 YSYEKL. The CDR3 length is 16 residues. V dropped 1 base and J dropped 8 bases, with 18 bases sitting between them. CDR3 nucleotide sequence: TGCGCCAGCAGCCAAGGTTTCCCCCCGGCGACGGATGAGCAGTTCTTC. It codes for CASSQGFPPATDEQFF.

This clonotype was seen a handful of times. V is TRBV12-3 or TRBV12-4 and J is TRBJ2-7, with a weak D call TRBD2 (6 bases). This CDR3 has 13 amino acids. V lost 1 base and J lost 6, with 10 bases in between. CDR3 sequence reads: CASSLGGVGEQYF. The CDR3 nucleotides are TGTGCCAGCAGTTTAGGCGGGGTGGGCGAGCAGTACTTC.

This clonotype occurred a few times. This sequence joins TRBV5-6 and TRBJ1-1; D gene unclear. Trimming removed 4 bases from V and 2 bases from J, with 6 bases in between. The germline V gene has CDR1 SGHDT and CDR2 YYEEEE. The CDR3 is 12 amino acids. The CDR3 bases are TGTGCCAGCAGCCATTATAACACTGAAGCTTTCTTT. Amino acid sequence: CASSHYNTEAFF.

The chain has TRBV5-1 and TRBJ1-6; 9 nucleotides agree with TRBD1. CDR1 is SGHRS, CDR2 YFSETQ, per germline. The CDR3 extends over 18 amino acids. The trim removed 4 bases at V and 1 base at J, leaving 9 bases unmatched. The CDR3: CASSPTGTGPSYNSPLHF. The CDR3 nucleotides are TGCGCCAGCAGCCCGACCGGGACAGGGCCTTCCTATAATTCACCCCTCCACTTT.

This clonotype was found a few times. CDR3 residues: CASSPLRLARSQETQYF. CDR3 bases: TGTGCCAGCAGTCCTCTAAGGCTAGCGAGATCTCAAGAGACCCAGTACTTC. The chain couples TRBV28 to TRBJ2-5; D is perhaps TRBD2 (6 bases). Germline V gene sequence: CDR1 MDHEN, CDR2 SYDVKM. Trimming removed 5 bases at V and 2 bases at J, with 21 bases between. This CDR3 is built from 17 residues.

The table lists this clonotype with a few counts. The rearrangement joins TRBV6-2 or TRBV6-3 to TRBJ1-5; weak D call: TRBD1 (5 bases). This CDR3 has 13 amino acids. CDR1 and CDR2 from the germline V gene are MNHEY and SVGEGT. Trimming took off 2 bases at V and 6 bases at J, with 8 bases between the two ends. CDR3 bases: TGTGCCAGCAGTTACCGAGGGGCTCAGCCCCAGCATTTT. It is translated as CASSYRGAQPQHF.

V usage is TRBV5-1 and J usage is TRBJ2-7; D ambiguous. V lost 2 bases, J lost 0 bases, and 15 bases lay in between. This CDR3 has 16 residues. The V gene's germline CDR1 is SGHRS and CDR2 YFSETQ. The CDR3 spells CASSFGSQRLSYEQYF. The DNA of the CDR3 is TGCGCCAGCAGCTTTGGAAGCCAGCGACTCTCCTACGAGCAGTACTTC.

This sequence joins TRBV7-2 and TRBJ2-1; D possibly corresponds to TRBD1 (6 bases). Near its end, the DNA agrees better with TRBJ2-7, so the J call may be wrong. The CDR3 is 16 residues long. Germline V gene sequence: CDR1 SGHTA, CDR2 FQGNSA. CDR3 bases: TGTGCCAGCAGCTTTTTTGACAGGATGGCACACAATGAGCAGTACTTC. It yields the protein CASSFFDRMAHNEQYF.

This clonotype has just a few counts. This chain links TRBV6-5 with TRBJ2-3; perhaps TRBD2 as D (5 bases). The CDR3 has 14 residues. Trimming took 5 bases from V and 6 from J, leaving 15 bases between them. Germline CDR1 is MNHEY and CDR2 is SVGAGI. The CDR3 loop reads CASSKRLNRDTQYF. Written as DNA, the CDR3 is TGTGCCAGCAGTAAGCGGCTGAACCGGGATACGCAGTATTTT.

This chain connects TRBV15 to TRBJ2-1; maybe TRBD2 (6 bases). Germline V gene lookup returns CDR1 LNHNV and CDR2 YYDKDF (reference sequence). V was shortened by 9 bases and J by 9 bases, with 15 bases between the two germline ends. The CDR3 consists of 12 residues. CDR3: CATRLVAGEQFF. The DNA for the CDR3 is TGTGCCACAAGACTAGTCGCGGGTGAGCAGTTCTTC.

This clonotype has a handful of counts. The chain combines TRBV7-2 with TRBJ2-1, with TRBD2 identical over 12 bases. Germline CDR1 SGHTA, CDR2 FQGNSA. This CDR3 comprises 20 residues. Trimming removed 1 base from V and 5 bases from J; junction bases left unmatched: 15. CDR3 coding DNA: TGTGCCAGCAGCTTAGAAAAGGGGACAGCAGGACTAGCGGGAAACAATGAGCAGTTCTTC. It encodes CASSLEKGTAGLAGNNEQFF.

In this sample, this clonotype turned up a few times. V usage is TRBV20-1 and J usage is TRBJ2-5, with TRBD1 matching 11 bases. There are 15 residues in the CDR3. CDR1 and CDR2 from the germline V gene are DFQATT and SNEGSKA (reference sequence). Trimming took 2 bases from V and 2 from J; bases not matched to a gene: 4. The CDR3 sequence: CSARLGTGGQETQYF. The CDR3 DNA is TGCAGTGCTAGACTTGGGACAGGGGGGCAAGAGACCCAGTACTTC.

This clonotype came up a few times. The chain employs TRBV4-2 and TRBJ2-1, with 14 bases lining up with TRBD2. This CDR3 region has 19 residues. Germline trimming cut 4 bases from V and 3 bases from J; bases unmatched to any gene: 11. The germline V gene has CDR1 LGHNA and CDR2 YNFKEQ. The CDR3 DNA follows: TGTGCCAGCAGCCCCTCATGGGGACTAGCGGGAGAAGGCTACAATGAGCAGTTCTTC. It encodes CASSPSWGLAGEGYNEQFF.

This clonotype was counted only a few times. The rearrangement links TRBV27 to TRBJ2-1, with 13 bases that match TRBD2. CDR1 and CDR2 (germline): MNHEY, SMNVEV (reference sequence). CDR3 length: 14 residues. V lost 5 bases, J lost 9 bases, and 4 bases stayed unmatched. The CDR3 nucleotides are TGTGCCAGCAGTCGGACTAGCGGGAGTGGTGAGCAGTTCTTC. Protein sequence: CASSRTSGSGEQFF.

About this clonotype itself: With a much larger clone just one base away, this may be a read error. The chain uses TRBV2 and TRBJ2-3; 7 nucleotides match TRBD1. Germline assignment: CDR1 SNHLY and CDR2 FYNNEI. The CDR3 has 14 residues. After removal of 4 bases from V and 4 bases from J, the junction contained 5 bases not matched to a gene. The CDR3 protein is CASSGQGSADTQYF. The CDR3 DNA sequence: TGTGCCAGCAGTGGACAGGGTAGCGCAGATACGCAGTATTTT.